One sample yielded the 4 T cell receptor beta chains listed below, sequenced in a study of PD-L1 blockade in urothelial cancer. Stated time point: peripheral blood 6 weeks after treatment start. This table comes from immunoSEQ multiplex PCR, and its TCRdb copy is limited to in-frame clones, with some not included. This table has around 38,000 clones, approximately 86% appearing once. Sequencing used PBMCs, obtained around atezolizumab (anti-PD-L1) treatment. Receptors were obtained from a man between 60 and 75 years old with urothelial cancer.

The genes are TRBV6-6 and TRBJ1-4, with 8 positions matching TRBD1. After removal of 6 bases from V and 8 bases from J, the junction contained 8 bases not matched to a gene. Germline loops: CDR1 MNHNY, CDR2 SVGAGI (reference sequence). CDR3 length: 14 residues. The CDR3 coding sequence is TGTGCCAGCAGGAAGACAGGGGCTGCCGAAAAACTGTTTTTT. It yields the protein CASRKTGAAEKLFF.

The CDR3, as DNA: TGCGCCAGCAGCCCGAAATCAGGGAAAGTCTACGAGCAGTACTTC. It is translated as CASSPKSGKVYEQYF. The V gene is TRBV4-1, the J gene TRBJ2-7; a weak D match, TRBD1 (5 bases). Looked up from germline, CDR1 is MGHRA and CDR2 is YSYEKL. V dropped 4 bases and J dropped 3 bases, with 16 bases sitting between them. CDR3 size: 15 residues.

The chain's CDR3 is CASSKQGLGAYEQYF. In DNA, the CDR3 is TGTGCCAGCTCAAAACAGGGGTTAGGGGCCTACGAGCAGTACTTC. The genes are TRBV6-1 and TRBJ2-7; 7 bases agree with TRBD1. After removal of 8 bases from V and 2 bases from J, the junction contained 12 bases not matched to a gene. This CDR3 is built from 15 residues. Looked up from germline, CDR1 is MNHNS and CDR2 is SASEGT.

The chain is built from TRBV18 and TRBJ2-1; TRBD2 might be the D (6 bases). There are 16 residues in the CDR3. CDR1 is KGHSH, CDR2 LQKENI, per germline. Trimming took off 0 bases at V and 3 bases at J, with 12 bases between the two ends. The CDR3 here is CASSPPSGSIYNEQFF. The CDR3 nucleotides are TGTGCCAGCTCACCACCGTCCGGGAGTATCTACAATGAGCAGTTCTTC.